This T cell receptor beta chain was obtained from a study of T cell responses to AZD1222 COVID-19 vaccine. General study results and limits: Samples come after the peak T cell response, not at day 14.

The assay was immunoSEQ multiplex PCR, and TCRdb's table has in-frame clones only and misses some. Of approximately 200,000 clones listed, roughly 88% are singletons. In the case of this clone: Its antigen is undetermined.

The CDR3 spans 16 residues. V was cut by 2 bases and J by 0 bases, with 8 bases left in between. CDR1 and CDR2 (germline): MGHDK, SYGVNS. V is TRBV25-1 and J is TRBJ1-6, with D unresolved. The sequence came from an adult in good health. Sequenced here: peripheral blood, sampled on day 0 of AZD1222 vaccination. The CDR3 loop reads CASSELRSSYNSPLHF. CDR3 nucleotides: TGTGCCAGCAGTGAACTGAGGAGCTCCTATAATTCACCCCTCCACTTT.